One and the same sample provided the 25 T cell receptor beta chains below, sequenced in a study of cytomegalovirus exposure and HLA in healthy donors. The PCR employed 60 Vbeta primers together with 13 Jbeta primers. Some clones are missing from TCRdb's copy, which holds only in-frame ones; the method was immunoSEQ multiplex PCR. The sample consists of some 120,000 clones, 80% of them appearing once. Sequencing input: PBMCs. The receptors come from a man between 25 and 39 years old in good health and CMV-seronegative.

The rearrangement links TRBV28 to TRBJ1-3; the match to TRBD1 covers 7 bases. CDR1 is MDHEN, CDR2 SYDVKM, per germline. CDR3 length equals 14 residues. The V segment lost 7 bases and the J segment 3 bases; nucleotides outside the gene matches: 6. CDR3 sequence reads: CASIRGGSGNTIYF. CDR3 DNA: TGTGCCAGCATCAGAGGGGGCAGTGGAAACACCATATATTTT.

The V call is TRBV5-5, the J call TRBJ1-1, with a tentative D call TRBD1 (5 bases). The V gene lost 2 bases and the J gene lost 7 bases, with 12 bases spanning the gap. The V gene's germline CDR1 is SGHKS and CDR2 YYEKEE (reference sequence). The CDR3 is made up of 13 amino acids. Here the CDR3 reads CASSFLGQGEAFF. CDR3 in DNA: TGTGCCAGCAGCTTTCTGGGGCAGGGTGAAGCTTTCTTT.

The chain employs TRBV6-5 and TRBJ2-5, with D perhaps matching TRBD2 (5 bases). The J call may be wrong; the DNA end is better matched by TRBJ2-7. CDR3 length equals 14 residues. Per germline, CDR1 MNHEY and CDR2 SVGAGI. CDR3 sequence reads: CASSYEGRTYEQYF. CDR3 nucleotides: TGTGCCAGCAGTTACGAGGGCAGGACCTACGAGCAGTACTTC.

The gene calls are TRBV19 and TRBJ2-7; maybe TRBD2 (5 bases). The CDR3 covers 15 residues. The V and J ends lost 3 bases and 2 bases respectively, with 14 bases between them. Germline V gene data show CDR1 as LNHDA and CDR2 as SQIVND (reference sequence). CDR3 DNA: TGTGCCAGTAGTATGCCCCTGGACGGGGCCTACGAGCAGTACTTC. Translation gives CASSMPLDGAYEQYF.

With regard to this clone: One end of the junction varies from germline; a read error may be responsible. The V gene is TRBV6-6, the J gene TRBJ1-2; TRBD1 matches 10 bases. Germline V CDR1 and CDR2: MNHNY, SVGAGI (reference sequence). This CDR3 is 14 amino acids long. This chain's CDR3 is CASRTGGRGYGYPF. The CDR3 coding sequence is TGTGCCAGCAGGACAGGGGGCCGGGGCTATGGCTACCCCTTC.

The rearrangement uses TRBV28 and TRBJ2-7; D is perhaps TRBD1 (6 bases). The CDR3 is 15 residues long. V was shortened by 6 bases and J by 1 base, with 16 bases between the two germline ends. The germline CDR1 and CDR2 sequences are MDHEN and SYDVKM. CDR3: CASSYPGTPSYEQYF. The CDR3 bases are TGTGCCAGCAGCTATCCCGGGACACCATCCTACGAGCAGTACTTC.

The chain joins TRBV10-1 to TRBJ2-7, with TRBD1 identical over 7 bases. The CDR3 sequence is 13 residues long. The V segment lost 2 bases and the J segment 4 bases; nucleotides outside the gene matches: 2. Germline loops: CDR1 WNHNN, CDR2 SYGVQD (reference sequence). Here the CDR3 reads CASSEDRAYEQYF. The CDR3 DNA sequence: TGCGCCAGCAGTGAGGACAGGGCATACGAGCAGTACTTC.

The chain joins TRBV6-5 to TRBJ1-2; 8 nucleotides match TRBD1. Per germline, CDR1 MNHEY and CDR2 SVGAGI. V dropped 0 bases and J dropped 8; count of bases not matched to a gene: 11. CDR3 length: 16 amino acids. CDR3: CASSYSGGQGWDGYTF. The DNA for the CDR3 is TGTGCCAGCAGTTACTCTGGAGGACAGGGATGGGACGGCTACACCTTC.

This sequence joins TRBV19 and TRBJ2-1; D perhaps matches TRBD1 (5 bases). V shed 0 bases and J shed 0 bases, with 12 bases lying between them. Germline V gene sequence: CDR1 LNHDA, CDR2 SQIVND (reference sequence). The CDR3 length is 17 residues. CDR3 sequence (DNA): TGTGCCAGTAGTATAGATCTGGGGCGTTTCTCCTACAATGAGCAGTTCTTC. It yields the protein CASSIDLGRFSYNEQFF.

V and J are TRBV2 and TRBJ2-5; TRBD2 aligns across 8 bases. Trimming removed 6 bases from V and 3 bases from J; junction bases left unmatched: 9. Germline lookup yields CDR1 SNHLY and CDR2 FYNNEI. The length of the CDR3 is 15 residues. CDR3 nucleotide sequence: TGTGCCAGCAGAGCGGGGGCGAGGACAGAAGAGACCCAGTACTTC. Protein sequence: CASRAGARTEETQYF.

The chain has TRBV7-9 and TRBJ2-7; D may be TRBD2 (6 bases). V was pared by 1 base and J by 4 bases, with 8 bases between. This CDR3 contains 13 residues. Germline CDR1 SEHNR, CDR2 FQNEAQ (reference sequence). CDR3 bases: TGTGCCAGCAGCTTAGGGGGGACTTACGAGCAGTACTTC. It encodes CASSLGGTYEQYF.

On this clone: Relative to the germline gene, one junction end is altered; a read error may explain this. The J gene is TRBJ1-5, the V gene TRBV9, with D uncertain. The CDR3 sequence is 17 residues long. Per the germline V gene, CDR1 is SGDLS and CDR2 is YYNGEE. CDR3 in DNA: TGTGCCAGCAGCGTAGGTTGGCTCCCTACGGGGAATCAGCCCCAGAATTTT. Its translation is CASSVGWLPTGNQPQNF.

V usage is TRBV10-1 and J usage is TRBJ2-7; D gene unclear. Germline values: CDR1 WNHNN, CDR2 SYGVQD (reference sequence). The CDR3 has 14 residues. Trimming stripped 3 bases from V and 7 bases from J, with 16 bases between. The CDR3 sequence is CASSDPGRLEEQYF. CDR3 sequence (DNA): TGCGCCAGCAGTGATCCAGGTCGATTAGAAGAGCAGTACTTC.

CDR3 protein: CASSFRRGTDTQYF. The CDR3 coding sequence is TGTGCCAGCAGCTTTCGGAGGGGTACAGATACGCAGTATTTT. The chain carries TRBV7-8 and TRBJ2-3; TRBD2 is a possible D gene (6 bases). The CDR3 length is 14 residues. V was trimmed by 3 bases and J by 3 bases, leaving 10 bases between them. Per the germline V gene, CDR1 is SGHVS and CDR2 is FQNEAQ.

The chain joins TRBV29-1 to TRBJ2-3; a weak D match, TRBD2 (7 bases). Trimming removed 6 bases from V and 10 bases from J, with 20 bases in between. Germline assignment: CDR1 SQVTM and CDR2 ANQGSEA. The CDR3 is made up of 13 amino acids. DNA for the CDR3: TGCAGCGTCCTAGCGGCGGGGGCGAGGTCGCAGTATTTT. It encodes CSVLAAGARSQYF.

The chain recombines TRBV10-3 with TRBJ2-7; 7 bases line up with TRBD1. This CDR3 has 13 residues. V lost 2 bases, J lost 3 bases, and 1 base stayed unmatched. CDR1 ENHRY and CDR2 SYGVKD come from the germline V gene. The DNA of the CDR3 is TGTGCCATCAGTGAGGGGACAGTCTACGAGCAGTACTTC. It translates to CAISEGTVYEQYF.

This clone has a single count. The chain has TRBV29-1 and TRBJ2-6; 8 bases map to TRBD1. The germline gives CDR1 SQVTM, CDR2 ANQGSEA. This CDR3 contains 17 residues. The trim removed 7 bases at V and 0 bases at J, leaving 11 bases unmatched. The CDR3 loop is CSAKQTGESSGANVLTF. The CDR3 nucleotides read TGCAGCGCTAAACAGACAGGGGAAAGCTCTGGGGCCAACGTCCTGACTTTC.

J is TRBJ2-5 and V is TRBV7-2; D uncertain. The CDR3 sequence is 14 residues long. V was clipped by 2 bases and J by 2 bases, with 9 bases between them. Per germline, CDR1 SGHTA and CDR2 FQGNSA. The CDR3 region has the DNA TGTGCCAGCAGCTTACTCCGCGTACAAGAGACCCAGTACTTC. Translated, it gives CASSLLRVQETQYF.

This chain uses TRBV5-1 with TRBJ2-1; 10 bases line up with TRBD2. In germline, CDR1 is SGHRS, CDR2 YFSETQ. The trim removed 0 bases at V and 5 bases at J, leaving 5 bases unmatched. The CDR3 has 16 residues. CDR3 coding DNA: TGCGCCAGCAGCTTGGGCGGGACTAGCGTCCACAATGAGCAGTTCTTC. Amino acids: CASSLGGTSVHNEQFF.

This clone was counted between two and nine times. The genes are TRBV18 and TRBJ2-5; weak D call: TRBD1 (6 bases). This CDR3 spans 14 amino acids. V shed 3 bases and J shed 2 bases, with 10 bases lying between them. Germline V gene lookup returns CDR1 KGHSH and CDR2 LQKENI. CDR3 bases: TGTGCCAGCTCACCCCAGGGGCTTCAAGAGACCCAGTACTTC. It encodes CASSPQGLQETQYF.

In DNA, the CDR3 is TGTGCCAGCAGCCCAAGGGAGGGGAGCTCCTACAATGAGCAGTTCTTC. This sequence encodes CASSPREGSSYNEQFF. The chain links TRBV7-9 to TRBJ2-1; 7 nucleotides align to TRBD2. Trimming took 5 bases from V and 0 from J; bases not matched to a gene: 7. Germline V gene lookup returns CDR1 SEHNR and CDR2 FQNEAQ (reference sequence). The CDR3 runs 16 residues.

CDR3 loop: CASSFGTAGYGYTF. CDR3 nucleotides: TGTGCCAGCAGCTTCGGGACAGCGGGCTATGGCTACACCTTC. The rearrangement links TRBV5-4 to TRBJ1-2; 7 bases agree with TRBD1. The V gene end was trimmed by 2 bases and the J gene end by 4 bases; junction bases not matched to a gene: 5. This CDR3 comprises 14 residues. Germline CDR1 reads SGHNT; CDR2 reads YYREEE (reference sequence).

The chain has TRBV29-1 and TRBJ2-3; 12 bases align to TRBD2. The CDR3 totals 15 residues. The germline V gene has CDR1 SQVTM and CDR2 ANQGSEA. The trim removed 7 bases at V and 2 bases at J, leaving 7 bases unmatched. The CDR3 loop reads CSGEGLAGYTDTQYF. The CDR3 nucleotides are TGCAGCGGGGAAGGACTAGCGGGATACACAGATACGCAGTATTTT.

This rearrangement joins TRBV4-1 to TRBJ2-3; D uncertain. Per the germline V gene, CDR1 is MGHRA and CDR2 is YSYEKL. Trimming took 1 base from V and 4 from J, leaving 12 bases between them. The CDR3 consists of 15 residues. As DNA, the CDR3 is TGCGCCAGCAGCCAAGGAACAGACATGCCAGATACGCAGTATTTT. This translates into CASSQGTDMPDTQYF.

CDR3 region: CASSFRTGQGTETQYF. CDR3 DNA sequence: TGTGCCAGCAGTTTTAGAACGGGACAGGGAACAGAGACCCAGTACTTC. This rearrangement joins TRBV28 to TRBJ2-5; TRBD1 matches at 9 bases. CDR1 MDHEN and CDR2 SYDVKM come from the germline V gene. Germline trimming cut 3 bases from V and 4 bases from J; bases unmatched to any gene: 9. The CDR3 covers 16 residues.